This TCR beta chain is drawn from a study of T cell responses to AZD1222 COVID-19 vaccine (TCRdb year 2021). Regarding the research as a whole: AZD1222 recipients whose second dose came at about 4 weeks and those whose second dose came at about 12 weeks were combined into one group, since spike-specific TCR depth and breadth did not differ between the two schedules. Trial participants were enrolled by age into subgroups of 18-55, 56-69 and 70-plus years, and 148, 28 and 57 TCR-sequenced participants, respectively, were included in these subgroups. TCR sequencing was performed for some 250 trial participants, of whom around 210 were given two doses of AZD1222 and around 25 were given two doses of MenACWY control vaccine.

V gives up 6 bases and J gives up 6 bases, and the segment between their germline ends measures 15 bases. From its cysteine to its phenylalanine, the CDR3 spans 13 amino acids. CDR3 DNA is the only sequence kept; it has 39 bases, read in frame from the first base. CDR1 and CDR2 (WNHNN, SYGVQD) derive from the germline V gene (reference sequence). On this clone itself: The specificity of this receptor is unknown. No per-base quality is available; no much larger clone lies one base away.

General study outcomes and caveats: Reportedly, almost half of the unique spike-specific TCRs recognized epitopes lying outside the regions that are mutated in the B.1.351 and B.1.1.7 variants. Most participants were white British and females outnumbered males, and the authors suggested that clonal diversity may have been underestimated. Because no samples from the day 14 peak response were available, repertoires could be characterized only after the peak T cell response. The 56-69-year group was small, and its depth increase did not reach significance, likely because of low power. After two AZD1222 doses, spike-specific TCR breadth and depth were significantly higher than at day 0 and than in MenACWY recipients. Conclusions about previously exposed vaccinees are limited because only six or seven AZD1222 recipients were SARS-CoV-2 seropositive at baseline. The vaccine-associated CD4 TCRs covered the entire spike protein, and the dominant responses fell in regions 160-218 and 743-854.

The time point label for this specimen denotes: baseline before first vaccination. Samples from vaccinated people were obtained from the UK trials COV001 and COV002, which included a single-blind randomized controlled phase 2/3 trial of AZD1222 (ChAdOx1 nCoV-19) in healthy adults. For TCRbeta chain sequencing, PBMC samples were collected from trial participants at day 0 and at day 28 after the second dose. The CDR3 regions of human TCRbeta chains were analyzed by immunosequencing. The published analysis was carried out like this. TCRs in the repertoires were matched against a reference library of SARS-CoV-2-specific TCRs that had been generated with the MIRA antigen-specificity platform. Breadth was defined as the fraction of unique TCRs that were SARS-CoV-2-associated. Depth was defined as the fraction of total T cells that were SARS-CoV-2-associated. Using the MIRA data, each spike-specific TCR was assigned both to the spike region to which the TCR was reactive and to a CD4 or CD8 class. Log10-transformed breadth and depth values were compared by one-way ANOVA with Sidak's multiple comparisons tests. Imported from immuneACCESS, the table was reduced by TCRdb to in-frame sequences with V and J called. These copies leave out some clones; in studies compared against another copy, an unresolved V gene accounts for under half, and the cause of the remainder is not known. The V and J calls and clone size come from that table; D and trimming were worked out from the DNA. The sample table holds some 64,000 clones, of which around 83% were seen once. The ten largest clones add up to under 8% of the sample.

The sample here was peripheral blood, taken on day 0 of AZD1222 vaccination. The V and J segments used are TRBV10-1 and TRBJ2-7; the D gene is perhaps TRBD2, from 5 matching bases. The clonotype comes from an adult in good health. The encoded CDR3 is CASSDSGRVEQYF. The DNA sequence is TGCGCCAGCAGCGATTCCGGGCGGGTCGAGCAGTACTTC.